Below, one T cell receptor beta chain is given with its context. Its antigen is still unknown. The data derive from a study of beta chain features in type 1 diabetes. Findings and limits, study-wide: Researchers report that Type 1 diabetes patients had moderately but significantly shorter TCRB CDR3s across all four CD4+ subsets.

A heparinised blood draw that averaged about 120 mL was obtained once from each donor. Sorting based on CD45RO/CCR7/CD25/CD127/CD95/CD27 separated CD4+ naive, central memory, regulatory and stem cell-like memory cells. Sort purity for all populations was recorded as exceeding 98%. With 3 bases removed from V and 5 bases from J, the gap between germline ends came to 14 bases. Germline CDR1 reads SGDLS; CDR2 reads YYNGEE. CDR3 length equals 14 residues. As every portion of the isolated RNA was reverse transcribed, the sequencing read expressed TCRB transcripts. Method: immunoSEQ multiplex PCR; TCRdb's copy keeps in-frame clones and lacks some. The sample yields around 600,000 clones, roughly 12% seen once.

The rearrangement joins TRBV9 to TRBJ1-1; D is perhaps TRBD1 (6 bases). The sequenced sample was naive CD4+ T cells from blood. This receptor was taken from a man aged 30 to 39 with type 1 diabetes. The CDR3 region is CASSGKQGETEAFF. The CDR3 DNA follows: TGTGCCAGCAGCGGCAAACAGGGAGAAACTGAAGCTTTCTTT.